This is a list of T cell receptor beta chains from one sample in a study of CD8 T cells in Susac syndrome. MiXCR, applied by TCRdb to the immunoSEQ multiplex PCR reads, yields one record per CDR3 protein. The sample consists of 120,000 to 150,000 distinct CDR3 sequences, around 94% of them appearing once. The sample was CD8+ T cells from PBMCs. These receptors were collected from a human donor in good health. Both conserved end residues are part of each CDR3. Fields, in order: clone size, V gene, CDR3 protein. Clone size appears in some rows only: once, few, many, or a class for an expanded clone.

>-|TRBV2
CASSGGYNQPQHF
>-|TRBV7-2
CASSPHAKNIQYF
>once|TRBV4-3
CASSPLPSSYNEQFF
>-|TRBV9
CASSAEGWVETQYF
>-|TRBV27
CASRQLDYPLESDTQYF
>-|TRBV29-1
CSVEEKRGVNTEAFF
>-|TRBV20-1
CSAGTSYSYEQYF
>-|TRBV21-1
CASSKASGNSYEQYF
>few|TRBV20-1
CSATSGSSYEQYF
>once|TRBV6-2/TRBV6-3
CASSDPRAGGLNEQFF
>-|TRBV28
CASSFGRGTYEQYF
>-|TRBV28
CASSPIDSLQETQYF
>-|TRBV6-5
CASSEGQSYGYTF
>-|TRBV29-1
CSVGTDIVEGTQYF
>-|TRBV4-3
CASSQVAGSSYEQYF
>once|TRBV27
CASSLSVAYEQYF
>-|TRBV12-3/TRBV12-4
CASSQGAGTEAFF
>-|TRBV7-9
CASSLGLWDRGPDTQYF
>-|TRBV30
CAWREDRPEQYF
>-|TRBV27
CASSTGTSGRSEQFF
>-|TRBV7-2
CASSLLASYPNEQFF
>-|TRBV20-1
CSAQISGTLTYEQYF
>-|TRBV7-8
CASSLEPTREQYF
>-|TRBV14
CASSQENEMEAFF
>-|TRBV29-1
CSVEGTSVYEQYF
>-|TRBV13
CASSLVGPDRDYGYTF
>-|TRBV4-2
CASSPERDSSYEQYF
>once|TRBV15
CATSRDPWGMNTEAFF
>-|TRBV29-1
CSVGRTDTQYF
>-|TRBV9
CASSVGSDNQPQHF
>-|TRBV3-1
CASSQERRTSRSYEQYF
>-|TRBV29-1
CSVSGTGVDEQYF
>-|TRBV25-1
CASGAWGGDGYEQYF
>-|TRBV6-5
CASSVARHNEQFF
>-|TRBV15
CATNPGQGSYEQYF